The rows below give T cell receptor beta chains drawn from one sample of a study of T cell responses to AZD1222 COVID-19 vaccine. The repertoire was sequenced with immunoSEQ multiplex PCR; TCRdb's copy has only in-frame clones and lacks some. The repertoire includes fewer than 120,000 clones, 88% of them detected once, and 1.6% sits in the top ten. The sequencing used peripheral blood, collected on day 0 of AZD1222 vaccination. The receptors shown here come from an adult in good health. CDR3s include the opening cysteine and the closing phenylalanine or tryptophan. Each record gives: J gene, CDR3 length, clone size, D gene, V gene, CDR3 DNA, CDR3 protein. A D gene is named only where the DNA matches it firmly. The size of a clone is reported for some rows only, either as once, few or many, or as a class for expanded clones.

j_gene: TRBJ2-3; len: 13; abundance: .; d_gene: TRBD2; v_gene: TRBV19; CDR3nt: TGTGCCACCCGACTAGCGGGGGTGGATACGCAGTATTTT; CDR3aa: CATRLAGVDTQYF
j_gene: TRBJ1-2; len: 16; abundance: .; d_gene: TRBD1; v_gene: TRBV7-9; CDR3nt: TGTGCCAGCAGCTCCCACAGGGGGCAAGGAAGGAATGGCTACACCTTC; CDR3aa: CASSSHRGQGRNGYTF
j_gene: TRBJ1-2; len: 13; abundance: .; d_gene: TRBD1; v_gene: TRBV5-1; CDR3nt: TGCGCCAGCAGCTTGGGGCAGGGGGTCGGCTACACCTTC; CDR3aa: CASSLGQGVGYTF
j_gene: TRBJ1-5; len: 14; abundance: few; d_gene: TRBD1; v_gene: TRBV19; CDR3nt: TGTGCCAGTATGGGACAGGGGGTTTTTCAGCCCCAGCATTTT; CDR3aa: CASMGQGVFQPQHF
j_gene: TRBJ2-5; len: 18; abundance: .; d_gene: TRBD2; v_gene: TRBV2; CDR3nt: TGTGCCAGCAGTGAATCGCGACTAGCGGGAGTGGTCGAGGAGACCCAGTACTTC; CDR3aa: CASSESRLAGVVEETQYF
j_gene: TRBJ2-5; len: 13; abundance: .; d_gene: .; v_gene: TRBV18; CDR3nt: TGTGCCAGCTCACCGTTGTCCAGGGAGACCCAGTACTTC; CDR3aa: CASSPLSRETQYF
j_gene: TRBJ1-4; len: 14; abundance: .; d_gene: TRBD1; v_gene: TRBV5-5; CDR3nt: TGTGCCAGCAGCCCAGACAGGGGTGAAGGAAAACTGTTTTTT; CDR3aa: CASSPDRGEGKLFF
j_gene: TRBJ2-3; len: 16; abundance: .; d_gene: .; v_gene: TRBV20-1; CDR3nt: TGCAGTGCTAGTCCTCCCGGGCGGGGAGGCACAGATACGCAGTATTTT; CDR3aa: CSASPPGRGGTDTQYF
j_gene: TRBJ2-1; len: 13; abundance: .; d_gene: .; v_gene: TRBV7-2; CDR3nt: TGTGCCAGCAGCTTAGGTAGCGGCAATGAGCAGTTCTTC; CDR3aa: CASSLGSGNEQFF
j_gene: TRBJ2-2; len: 14; abundance: once; d_gene: .; v_gene: TRBV4-2; CDR3nt: TGTGCCAGCAGCCAAGCGGGGGACACCGGGGAGCTGTTTTTT; CDR3aa: CASSQAGDTGELFF
j_gene: TRBJ1-6; len: 12; abundance: .; d_gene: .; v_gene: TRBV30; CDR3nt: TGTGCCTGGATCAGGGGCGATTCACCCCTCCACTTT; CDR3aa: CAWIRGDSPLHF
j_gene: TRBJ2-2; len: 16; abundance: .; d_gene: TRBD2; v_gene: TRBV5-1; CDR3nt: TGCGCCAGCAGCTCAGGGGGACTAGCCAACACCGGGGAGCTGTTTTTT; CDR3aa: CASSSGGLANTGELFF
j_gene: TRBJ1-2; len: 16; abundance: .; d_gene: TRBD1; v_gene: TRBV5-6; CDR3nt: TGTGCCAGCAGCTTACCTCACAGGGGTTTCGACTATGGCTACACCTTC; CDR3aa: CASSLPHRGFDYGYTF
j_gene: TRBJ1-2; len: 16; abundance: .; d_gene: TRBD1; v_gene: TRBV3-1/TRBV3-2; CDR3nt: TGTGCCAGCAGCACGACAGGGGACCTCTCTAACTATGGCTACACCTTC; CDR3aa: CASSTTGDLSNYGYTF
j_gene: TRBJ2-5; len: 19; abundance: .; d_gene: .; v_gene: TRBV11-3; CDR3nt: TGTGCCAGCAGCCCAGGGGGGTTAGCGGGGCCCAGCGGTGGAGAGACCCAGTACTTC; CDR3aa: CASSPGGLAGPSGGETQYF